The rows below give T cell receptor beta chains drawn from one sample of a study of blood T cell repertoires in COVID-19. Produced via immunoSEQ multiplex PCR; TCRdb's table is partial and in-frame only. The sample lists fewer than 250,000 clones; 75% to 85% were seen once. Sequencing input: PBMCs or T cells enriched from blood (not recorded which). Every receptor here comes from a woman aged 50 to 60 with acute COVID-19. Each CDR3 is given with its conserved first and last residue. The D gene is left open where the match is weak.

j_call v_call cdr3_length d_call cdr3_aa
TRBJ2-5 TRBV30 12 . CAWSLARETQYF
TRBJ1-1 TRBV13 12 . CASSSDTSEAFF
TRBJ1-5 TRBV28 16 TRBD1 CASKPTGWYSNQPQHF
TRBJ1-1 TRBV10-1 13 . CASRPGRGTEAFF
TRBJ1-6 TRBV7-9 16 TRBD1 CASSSDPGQYNSPLHF
TRBJ1-2 TRBV28 15 . CASSRRQILTDGYTF
TRBJ2-1 TRBV5-1 16 . CASSLGWGRGGNEQFF
TRBJ2-1 TRBV2 13 . CASSEAEINEQFF
TRBJ2-1 TRBV30 13 . CAWSGTSYNEQFF
TRBJ1-1 TRBV7-9 12 . CASSSLGTEAFF
TRBJ1-1 TRBV11-2 12 . CASSQARTEAFF
TRBJ1-2 TRBV9 15 . CASSAGGPTNYGYTF
TRBJ2-7 TRBV5-8 12 . CASSQGIYEQYF
TRBJ1-5 TRBV7-2 13 TRBD1 CASSSGQGVTQHF
TRBJ2-1 TRBV7-9 18 TRBD2 CASSFLGTSGGAWNEQFF
TRBJ1-5 TRBV9 17 . CASSAESAVLGNQPQHF